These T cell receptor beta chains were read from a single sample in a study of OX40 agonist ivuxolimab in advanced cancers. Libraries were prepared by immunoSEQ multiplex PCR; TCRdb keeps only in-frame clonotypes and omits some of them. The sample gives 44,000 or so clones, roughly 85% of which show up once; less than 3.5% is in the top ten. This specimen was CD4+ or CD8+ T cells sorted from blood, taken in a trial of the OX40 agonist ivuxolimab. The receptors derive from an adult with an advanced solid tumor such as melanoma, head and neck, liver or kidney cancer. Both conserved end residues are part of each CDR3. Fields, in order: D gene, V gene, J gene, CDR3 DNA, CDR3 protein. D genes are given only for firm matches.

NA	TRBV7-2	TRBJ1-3	TGTGCCAGCAGCTTTACCGCCGGACAGTTGAGCTCTGGAAACACCATATATTTT	CASSFTAGQLSSGNTIYF
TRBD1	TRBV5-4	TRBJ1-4	TGTGCCAGCAGCTTGGCTGGGACCTCAGGGGGCCAGAGTGAAAAACTGTTTTTT	CASSLAGTSGGQSEKLFF
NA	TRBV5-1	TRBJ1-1	TGCGCCAGCAGCCTCATCGCGACAGGGAACACTGAAGCTTTCTTT	CASSLIATGNTEAFF
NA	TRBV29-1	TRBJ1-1	TGCAGCGTTGGGGGGAAGGGATCTACCACTGAAGCTTTCTTT	CSVGGKGSTTEAFF
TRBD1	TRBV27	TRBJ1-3	TGTGCCAGCAGCAATACAGGGGGCTCTGGAAACACCATATATTTT	CASSNTGGSGNTIYF
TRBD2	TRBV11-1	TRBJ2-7	TGTGCCAGCAGCTTAGAGGGACTAGCGGGAGACGAGCAGTACTTC	CASSLEGLAGDEQYF
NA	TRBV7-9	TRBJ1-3	TGTGCCAGCACCCCAGGGACCTCTGGAAACACCATATATTTT	CASTPGTSGNTIYF
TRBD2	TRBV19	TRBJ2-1	TGTGCCAGTAGTATCGGACTAGCGGGAACCTCCTACAATGAGCAGTTCTTC	CASSIGLAGTSYNEQFF
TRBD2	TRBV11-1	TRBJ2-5	TGTGCCAGCAGCATTCCGGGAGGGGAGACCCAGTACTTC	CASSIPGGETQYF
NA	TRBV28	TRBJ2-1	TGTGCCAGCAGTTCCTACAATGAGCAGTTCTTC	CASSSYNEQFF
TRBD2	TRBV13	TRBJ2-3	TGTGCCAGCTTAAGGGCGGGAGTATCAGATACGCAGTATTTT	CASLRAGVSDTQYF
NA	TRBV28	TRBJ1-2	TGTGCCAGCACCTATTATAGGGGTGGGTATGGCTACACCTTC	CASTYYRGGYGYTF
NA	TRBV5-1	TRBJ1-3	TGCGCCAGCAGCCCCGGAGGGCCGGAGAGCTCTGGAAACACCATATATTTT	CASSPGGPESSGNTIYF
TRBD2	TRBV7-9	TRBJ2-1	TGTGCCAGCAGTTATAGCGGGTTAGCGGGACACAATGAGCAGTTCTTC	CASSYSGLAGHNEQFF
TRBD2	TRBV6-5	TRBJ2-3	TGTGCCAGCAGTTTCCTAGCGGGAACAGATACGCAGTATTTT	CASSFLAGTDTQYF
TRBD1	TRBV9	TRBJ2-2	TGTGCCAGCAGCGTAGTGGGACAGGGGGCCGGGGAGCTGTTTTTT	CASSVVGQGAGELFF
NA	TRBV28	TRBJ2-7	TGTGCCAGCTCCTGGGGCGGAAACTACGAGCAGTACTTC	CASSWGGNYEQYF
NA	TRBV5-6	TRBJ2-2	TGTGCCAGCAGCTTGTGGGTCAGGGACGCGAACACCGGGGAGCTGTTTTTT	CASSLWVRDANTGELFF
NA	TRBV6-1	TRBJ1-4	TGTGCCAGCAGTGAAGGGTTCTTCGGGGATGGCGAAAAACTGTTTTTT	CASSEGFFGDGEKLFF
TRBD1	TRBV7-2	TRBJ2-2	TGTGCCAGCAGAAACAGGGGGCTGGCCGGGGAGCTGTTTTTT	CASRNRGLAGELFF